This T cell receptor beta chain was sequenced in a study of post-analysis software for immune sequencing data. Across the study: Included courses were relapsing-remitting and secondary progressive multiple sclerosis; progressive-relapsing multiple sclerosis was also included. The study's findings and limits: Strong co-clustering by F measure linked samples that shared a preparation batch. Normalized Chao1 diversity was significantly reduced in patients versus controls. With TRBV5-6, TRBV5-1 and TRBV20-1 included, 4 to 6 TRBV segments were more frequent in patients than in controls.

This clonotype has only a few counts. The antigen is not known. Unique-molecular-identifier-tagged TCR beta cDNA libraries were used. When about 1 to 11 million T cells were used, they gave some 540,000 cDNA molecules. MiXCR, applied by TCRdb to the PCR reads, yields one record per CDR3 protein. The sample has 600,000 to 700,000 distinct CDR3 sequences; roughly three fifths are singletons. The length of the CDR3 is 15 residues. CDR1 is MGHRA and CDR2 is YSYEKL in the germline V gene. With V trimmed by 5 bases and J by 5 bases, 8 bases remained unmatched. The TCR originated in a girl under 10 years old with multiple sclerosis. The material sequenced was blood. The rearrangement links TRBV4-1 to TRBJ2-5; 10 bases fit TRBD1. The CDR3 protein is CASSMTGGIRETQYF. The CDR3 DNA reads as TGCGCCAGCAGCATGACAGGGGGCATTAGGGAGACCCAGTACTTC.